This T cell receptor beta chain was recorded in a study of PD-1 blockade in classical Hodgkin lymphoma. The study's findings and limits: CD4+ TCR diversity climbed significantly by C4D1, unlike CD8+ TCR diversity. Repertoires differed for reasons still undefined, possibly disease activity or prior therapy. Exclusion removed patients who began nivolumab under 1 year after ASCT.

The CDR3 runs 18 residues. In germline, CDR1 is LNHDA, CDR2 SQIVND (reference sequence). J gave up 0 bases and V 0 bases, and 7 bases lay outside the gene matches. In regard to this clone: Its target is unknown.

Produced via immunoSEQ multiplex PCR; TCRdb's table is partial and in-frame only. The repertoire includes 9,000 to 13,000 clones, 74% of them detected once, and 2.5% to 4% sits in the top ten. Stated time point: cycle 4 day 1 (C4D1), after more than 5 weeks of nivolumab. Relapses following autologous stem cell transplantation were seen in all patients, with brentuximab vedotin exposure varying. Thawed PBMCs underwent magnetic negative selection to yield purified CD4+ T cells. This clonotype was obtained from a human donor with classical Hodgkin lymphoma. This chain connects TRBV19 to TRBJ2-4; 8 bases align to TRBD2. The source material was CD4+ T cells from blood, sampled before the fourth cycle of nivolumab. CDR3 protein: CASSIDLGLAGAKNIQYF. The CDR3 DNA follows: TGTGCCAGTAGTATAGATCTAGGGCTAGCGGGAGCCAAAAACATTCAGTACTTC.